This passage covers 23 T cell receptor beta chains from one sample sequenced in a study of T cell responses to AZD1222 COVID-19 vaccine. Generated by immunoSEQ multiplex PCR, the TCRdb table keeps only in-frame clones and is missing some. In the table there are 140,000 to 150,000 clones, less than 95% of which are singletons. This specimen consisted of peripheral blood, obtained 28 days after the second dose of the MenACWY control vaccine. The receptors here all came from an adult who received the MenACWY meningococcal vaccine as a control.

CDR3: CASSSQGGPYEQYF. Here the CDR3 DNA reads TGTGCCAGCAGCTCCCAGGGCGGCCCCTACGAGCAGTACTTC. The chain combines TRBV7-2 with TRBJ2-7, with D possibly being TRBD1 (5 bases). The V and J ends lost 4 bases and 2 bases respectively, with 12 bases between them. Per germline, CDR1 SGHTA and CDR2 FQGNSA. This CDR3 is built from 14 residues.

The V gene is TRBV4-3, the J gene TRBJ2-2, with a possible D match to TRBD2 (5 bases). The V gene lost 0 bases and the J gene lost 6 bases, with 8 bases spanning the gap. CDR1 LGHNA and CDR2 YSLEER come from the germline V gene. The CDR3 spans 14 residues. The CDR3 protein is CASSQDVRAGELFF. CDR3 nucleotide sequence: TGCGCCAGCAGCCAAGACGTGCGGGCCGGGGAGCTGTTTTTT.

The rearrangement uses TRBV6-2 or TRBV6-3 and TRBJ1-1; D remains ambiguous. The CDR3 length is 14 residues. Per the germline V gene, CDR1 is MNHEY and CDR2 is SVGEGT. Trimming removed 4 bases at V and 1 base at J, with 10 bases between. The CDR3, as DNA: TGTGCCAGCAGTTTTCTAGACGAGAACACTGAAGCTTTCTTT. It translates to CASSFLDENTEAFF.

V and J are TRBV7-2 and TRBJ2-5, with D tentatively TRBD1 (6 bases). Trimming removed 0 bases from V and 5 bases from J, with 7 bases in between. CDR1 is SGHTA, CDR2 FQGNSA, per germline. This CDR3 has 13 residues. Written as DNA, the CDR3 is TGTGCCAGCAGCTTAGCCCAGGGGGAGACCCAGTACTTC. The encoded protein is CASSLAQGETQYF. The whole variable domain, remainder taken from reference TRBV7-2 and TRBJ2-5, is GAGVSQSPSNKVTEKGKDVELRCDPISGHTALYWYRQSLGQGLEFLIYFQGNSAPDKSGLPSDRFSAERTGGSVSTLTIQRTQQEDSAVYLCASSLAQGETQYFGPGTRLLVL.

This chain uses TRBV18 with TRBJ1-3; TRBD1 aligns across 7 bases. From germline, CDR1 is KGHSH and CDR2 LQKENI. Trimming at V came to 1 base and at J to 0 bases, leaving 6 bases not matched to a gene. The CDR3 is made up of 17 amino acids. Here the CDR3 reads CASSPLSTGSSGNTIYF. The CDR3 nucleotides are TGTGCCAGCTCACCACTTTCGACAGGGTCCTCTGGAAACACCATATATTTT.

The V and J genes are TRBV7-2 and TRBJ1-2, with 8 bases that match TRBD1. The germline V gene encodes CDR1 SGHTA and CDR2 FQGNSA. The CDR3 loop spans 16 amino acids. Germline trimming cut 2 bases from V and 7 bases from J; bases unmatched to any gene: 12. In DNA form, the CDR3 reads TGTGCCAGCAGCTTAAACCCAGGACAGGGAGGCGGTGGCTACACCTTC. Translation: CASSLNPGQGGGGYTF.

The CDR3 loop is CASRSYRAGQPQHF. The CDR3 nucleotides are TGTGCCAGCAGATCCTACCGAGCTGGGCAGCCCCAGCATTTT. V and J are TRBV28 and TRBJ1-5; D uncertain. Trimming took 6 bases from V and 7 from J, leaving 16 bases between them. CDR1 and CDR2 (germline): MDHEN, SYDVKM. This CDR3 has 14 amino acids.

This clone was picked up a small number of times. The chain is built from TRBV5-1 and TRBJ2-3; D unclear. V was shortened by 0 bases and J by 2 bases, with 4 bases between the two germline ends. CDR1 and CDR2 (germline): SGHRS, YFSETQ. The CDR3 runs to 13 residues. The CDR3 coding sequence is TGCGCCAGCAGCTTGGACAACACAGATACGCAGTATTTT. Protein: CASSLDNTDTQYF.

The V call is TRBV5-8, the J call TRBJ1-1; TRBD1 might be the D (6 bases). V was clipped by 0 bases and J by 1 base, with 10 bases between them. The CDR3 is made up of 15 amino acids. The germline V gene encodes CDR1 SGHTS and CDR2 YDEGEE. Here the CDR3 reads CASSLGYRANTEAFF. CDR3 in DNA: TGTGCCAGCAGCTTGGGGTACAGGGCGAACACTGAAGCTTTCTTT.

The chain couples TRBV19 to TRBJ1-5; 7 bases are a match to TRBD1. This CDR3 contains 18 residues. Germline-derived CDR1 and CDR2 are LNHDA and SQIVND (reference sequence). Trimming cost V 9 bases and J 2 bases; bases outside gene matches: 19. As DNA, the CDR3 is TGTGCCAGGAGCATGACAGGGAAAGAATCTCCCGGCAATCAGCCCCAGCATTTT. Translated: CARSMTGKESPGNQPQHF. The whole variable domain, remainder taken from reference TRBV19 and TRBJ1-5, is DGGITQSPKYLFRKEGQNVTLSCEQNLNHDAMYWYRQDPGQGLRLIYYSQIVNDFQKGDIAEGYSVSREKKESFPLTVTSAQKNPTAFYLCARSMTGKESPGNQPQHFGDGTRLSIL.

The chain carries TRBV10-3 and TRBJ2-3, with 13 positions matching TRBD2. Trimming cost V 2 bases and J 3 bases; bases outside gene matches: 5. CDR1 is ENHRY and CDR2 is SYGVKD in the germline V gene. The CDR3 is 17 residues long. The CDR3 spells CAISERTSGGITDTQYF. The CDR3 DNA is TGTGCCATCAGTGAGAGGACTAGCGGGGGTATAACAGATACGCAGTATTTT.

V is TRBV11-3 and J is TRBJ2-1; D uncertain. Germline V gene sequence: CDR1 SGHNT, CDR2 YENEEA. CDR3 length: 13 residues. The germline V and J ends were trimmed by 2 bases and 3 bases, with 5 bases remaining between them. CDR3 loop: CASSLFLYNEQFF. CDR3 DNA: TGTGCCAGCAGCTTATTCCTCTACAATGAGCAGTTCTTC.

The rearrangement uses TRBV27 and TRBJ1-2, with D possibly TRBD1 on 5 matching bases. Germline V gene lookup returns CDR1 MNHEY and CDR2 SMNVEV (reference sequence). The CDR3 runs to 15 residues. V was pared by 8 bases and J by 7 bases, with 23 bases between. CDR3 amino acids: CASHTGGSGPGGYTF. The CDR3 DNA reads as TGTGCCAGCCACACCGGGGGGTCGGGGCCGGGTGGCTACACCTTC.

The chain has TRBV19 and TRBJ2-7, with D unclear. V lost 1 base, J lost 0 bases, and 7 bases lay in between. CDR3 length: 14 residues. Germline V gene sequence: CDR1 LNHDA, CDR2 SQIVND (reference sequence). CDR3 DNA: TGTGCCAGTAGTATAGTTGCAGACTCCTACGAGCAGTACTTC. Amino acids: CASSIVADSYEQYF.

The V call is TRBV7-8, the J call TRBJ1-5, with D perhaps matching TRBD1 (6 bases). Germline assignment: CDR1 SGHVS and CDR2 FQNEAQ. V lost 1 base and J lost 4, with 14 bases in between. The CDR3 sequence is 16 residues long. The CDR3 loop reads CASSLVGQGWNQPQHF. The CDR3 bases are TGTGCCAGCAGCTTAGTGGGGCAGGGGTGGAATCAGCCCCAGCATTTT.

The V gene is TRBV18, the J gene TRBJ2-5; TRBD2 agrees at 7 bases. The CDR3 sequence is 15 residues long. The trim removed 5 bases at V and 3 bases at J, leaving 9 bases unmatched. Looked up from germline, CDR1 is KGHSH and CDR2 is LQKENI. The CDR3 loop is CASSYPGRAEETQYF. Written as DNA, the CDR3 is TGTGCCAGCTCATACCCTGGGAGGGCCGAAGAGACCCAGTACTTC.

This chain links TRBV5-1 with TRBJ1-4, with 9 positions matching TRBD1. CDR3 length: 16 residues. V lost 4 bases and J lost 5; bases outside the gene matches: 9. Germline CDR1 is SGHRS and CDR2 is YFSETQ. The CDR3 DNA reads TGCGCCAGCAGCCAGTCCCTGGGGACAGGGAATGAAAAACTGTTTTTT. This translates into CASSQSLGTGNEKLFF.

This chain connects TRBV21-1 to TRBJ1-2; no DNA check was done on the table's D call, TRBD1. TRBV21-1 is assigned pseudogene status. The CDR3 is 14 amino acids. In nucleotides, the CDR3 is TGTGCCAGCGGACCATGGACAGGGGGCGTAGGCTACACCTTC. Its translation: CASGPWTGGVGYTF.

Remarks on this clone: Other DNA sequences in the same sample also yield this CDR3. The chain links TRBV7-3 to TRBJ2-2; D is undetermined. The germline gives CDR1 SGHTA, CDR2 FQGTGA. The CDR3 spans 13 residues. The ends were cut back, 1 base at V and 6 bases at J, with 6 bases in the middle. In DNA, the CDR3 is TGTGCCAGCAGCTTAAGCAGCCCCGGGGAGCTGTTTTTT. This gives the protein CASSLSSPGELFF.

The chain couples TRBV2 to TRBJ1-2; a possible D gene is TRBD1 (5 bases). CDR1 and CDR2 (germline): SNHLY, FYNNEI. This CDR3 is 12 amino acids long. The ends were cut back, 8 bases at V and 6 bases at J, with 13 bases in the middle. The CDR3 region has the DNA TGTGCCAGCTCGGCAGGGCCGGATGGCTACACCTTC. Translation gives CASSAGPDGYTF. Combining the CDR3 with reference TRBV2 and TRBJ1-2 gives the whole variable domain EPEVTQTPSHQVTQMGQEVILRCVPISNHLYFYWYRQILGQKVEFLVSFYNNEISEKSEIFDDQFSVERPDGSNFTLKIRSTKLEDSAMYFCASSAGPDGYTFGSGTRLTVV.

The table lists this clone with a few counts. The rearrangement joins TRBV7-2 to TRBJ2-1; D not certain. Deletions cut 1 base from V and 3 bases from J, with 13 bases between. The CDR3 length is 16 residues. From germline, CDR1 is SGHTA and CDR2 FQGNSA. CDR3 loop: CASSLVGGLNYNEQFF. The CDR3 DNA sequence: TGTGCCAGCAGCTTAGTCGGTGGGCTGAACTACAATGAGCAGTTCTTC.

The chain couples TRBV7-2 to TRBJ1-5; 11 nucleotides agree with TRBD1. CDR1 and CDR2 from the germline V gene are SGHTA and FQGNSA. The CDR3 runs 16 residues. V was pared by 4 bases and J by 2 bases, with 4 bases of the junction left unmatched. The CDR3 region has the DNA TGTGCCAGCAGCTGGACAGGGGGCGGCCGCAATCAGCCCCAGCATTTT. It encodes CASSWTGGGRNQPQHF.

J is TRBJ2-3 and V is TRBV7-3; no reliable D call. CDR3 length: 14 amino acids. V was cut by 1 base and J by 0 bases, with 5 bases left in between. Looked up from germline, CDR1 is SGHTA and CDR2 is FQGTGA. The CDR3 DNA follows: TGTGCCAGCAGCTTAATGCAGAGCACAGATACGCAGTATTTT. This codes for CASSLMQSTDTQYF. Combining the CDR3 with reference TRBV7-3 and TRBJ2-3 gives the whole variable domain GAGVSQTPSNKVTEKGKYVELRCDPISGHTALYWYRQSLGQGPEFLIYFQGTGAADDSGLPNDRFFAVRPEGSVSTLKIQRTERGDSAVYLCASSLMQSTDTQYFGPGTRLTVL.